This T cell receptor beta chain comes out of a study of blood T cell repertoires in COVID-19. About the research overall: In each case, the material was cDNA or gDNA derived from T cells, B-cell-depleted T cells, or PBMCs.

Some clones are missing from TCRdb's copy, which holds only in-frame ones; the method was immunoSEQ multiplex PCR. The sample records 120,000 to 150,000 clones, approximately 81% being singletons. This receptor was obtained from a human donor in a cohort sampled during active COVID-19. Sequencing input: peripheral blood.

In DNA form, the CDR3 reads TGTGCCAGCAGCCTGCAGGGGGAAACCTACAATGAGCAGTTCTTC. Protein sequence: CASSLQGETYNEQFF. The chain joins TRBV7-9 to TRBJ2-1; 7 nucleotides agree with TRBD1. Looked up from germline, CDR1 is SEHNR and CDR2 is FQNEAQ (reference sequence). This CDR3 spans 15 amino acids. V lost 5 bases, J lost 2 bases, and 6 bases stayed unmatched.